The TCR beta chain under discussion was sequenced for a study of shared T cell receptors in the human thymus. Trimming shortened V by 3 bases and J by 6 bases, and 17 bases separated the two germline ends. CDR1 is SEHNR and CDR2 is FQNEAQ in the germline V gene (reference sequence). The CDR3 is 15 amino acids. TCRdb's copy holds only in-frame clones and misses some; the assay was immunoSEQ multiplex PCR. The sample includes about 610,000 clones, approximately 87% of them seen just once. These same records also appear under a second study, on human thymus T cells. That report adds: Healthy Finnish infants undergoing corrective surgery for congenital heart defects were used as donors. Corrective cardiac operations yielded the resected thymus tissue. There appeared to be biased usage of V and J genes in thymic and blood repertoires.

Specimen: thymocytes. This sequence originates from a boy under three years old with a congenital heart defect. This sequence joins TRBV7-9 and TRBJ1-2; D uncertain. CDR3 in amino acids: CASSFFRLAEDGYTF. The DNA of the CDR3 is TGTGCCAGCAGCTTTTTCCGACTCGCAGAGGATGGCTACACCTTC. Variable domain in full (rest from reference TRBV7-9 and TRBJ1-2): DTGVSQNPRHKITKRGQNVTFRCDPISEHNRLYWYRQTLGQGPEFLTYFQNEAQLEKSRLLSDRFSAERPKGSFSTLEIQRTEQGDSAMYLCASSFFRLAEDGYTFGSGTRLTVV.